The 30 T cell receptor beta chains in this list originate from one sample, sequenced in a study of blood T cell repertoires in COVID-19. The assay was immunoSEQ multiplex PCR, and TCRdb's table has in-frame clones only and misses some. The sample has 100,000 to 150,000 clones; more than 70% are singletons. What was sequenced was peripheral blood. The receptors shown here come from a man aged 80 or over with active or convalescent COVID-19.

This sequence joins TRBV6-5 and TRBJ2-7; TRBD1 is a possible D gene (6 bases). The V end was cut by 6 bases, the J end by 4 bases, with 16 bases between. The CDR3 totals 14 residues. Per germline, CDR1 MNHEY and CDR2 SVGAGI. CDR3 nucleotide sequence: TGTGCCAGCAGACCGGGACAAGGAGATTACGAGCAGTACTTC. Protein sequence: CASRPGQGDYEQYF.

The rearrangement joins TRBV18 to TRBJ2-3; TRBD2 matches at 10 bases. Germline CDR1 and CDR2: KGHSH and LQKENI. V lost 4 bases, J lost 4 bases, and 8 bases stayed unmatched. The CDR3 spans 16 residues. CDR3 residues: CASSLNSGGIADTQYF. The DNA for the CDR3 is TGTGCCAGCTCACTCAATAGCGGGGGGATCGCAGATACGCAGTATTTT.

This clone appeared once. The rearrangement links TRBV3-1 (or the pseudogene TRBV3-2) to TRBJ2-7; D perhaps matches TRBD1 (5 bases). The CDR3 sequence is 14 residues long. The germline CDR1 and CDR2 sequences are LGHDT and YNNKEL (reference sequence). Trimming took 6 bases from V and 0 from J, leaving 12 bases between them. The chain's CDR3 is CASSSPQGSYEQYF. In nucleotides, the CDR3 is TGTGCCAGCAGTTCTCCCCAGGGCTCCTACGAGCAGTACTTC.

This clone was seen a single time. This chain uses TRBV9 with TRBJ2-3, with D unclear. The CDR3 spans 12 residues. Trimming removed 3 bases from V and 0 bases from J, with 2 bases in between. Germline V lookup: CDR1 SGDLS, CDR2 YYNGEE. CDR3 DNA: TGTGCCAGCAGCGCTAGCACAGATACGCAGTATTTT. Translating gives CASSASTDTQYF.

This clone was picked up one time. J is TRBJ1-1 and V is TRBV18; 9 bases are shared with TRBD1. From germline, CDR1 is KGHSH and CDR2 LQKENI. The CDR3 sequence is 15 residues long. The V gene end was trimmed by 6 bases and the J gene end by 3 bases; junction bases not matched to a gene: 8. The CDR3 region has the DNA TGTGCCAGCTCTCGCGGGGACAGGGTAGACACTGAAGCTTTCTTT. Translating it yields CASSRGDRVDTEAFF.

This clone was observed many times. This chain joins TRBV28 and TRBJ1-6, with 8 bases aligning to TRBD1. The trim removed 6 bases at V and 8 bases at J, leaving 6 bases unmatched. The length of the CDR3 is 14 residues. From germline, CDR1 is MDHEN and CDR2 SYDVKM. The CDR3 nucleotides are TGTGCCAGCAGCTGGACAGGGACGTATTCACCCCTCCACTTT. This codes for CASSWTGTYSPLHF.

The J gene is TRBJ2-3, the V gene TRBV7-2; 11 positions match TRBD1. Trimming at V came to 5 bases and at J to 4 bases, leaving 8 bases not matched to a gene. This CDR3 has 16 residues. CDR1 is SGHTA and CDR2 is FQGNSA in the germline V gene. The CDR3 region is CASSKGQGGSPDTQYF. Here the CDR3 DNA reads TGTGCCAGCAGCAAGGGACAGGGGGGGTCCCCAGATACGCAGTATTTT.

In its sample, this clone was seen a few times. The J gene is TRBJ2-2, the V gene TRBV6-5; D is uncertain. The CDR3 runs 14 residues. Looked up from germline, CDR1 is MNHEY and CDR2 is SVGAGI. The germline V and J ends were trimmed by 7 bases and 1 base, with 10 bases remaining between them. In nucleotides, the CDR3 is TGTGCCAGCACCCTAGGCAGGAACACCGGGGAGCTGTTTTTT. It is translated as CASTLGRNTGELFF.

This clone has just one count. V gene TRBV28 combines with J gene TRBJ1-4; D remains unclear. With 7 bases removed from V and 3 bases from J, the gap between germline ends came to 15 bases. The CDR3 has 15 amino acids. The germline gives CDR1 MDHEN, CDR2 SYDVKM. This chain's CDR3 is CASTQGGVSNEKLFF. Here the CDR3 DNA reads TGTGCCAGCACCCAAGGCGGAGTCTCTAATGAAAAACTGTTTTTT.

The genes are TRBV5-1 and TRBJ2-3; D may be TRBD2 (5 bases). CDR1 is SGHRS and CDR2 is YFSETQ in the germline V gene. This CDR3 comprises 15 residues. Trimming removed 5 bases at V and 1 base at J, with 14 bases between. CDR3 sequence: CASRESGTRTDTQYF. CDR3 nucleotides: TGCGCCAGCAGAGAGAGCGGAACTCGCACAGATACGCAGTATTTT. Full variable domain (remainder filled in from reference TRBV5-1 and TRBJ2-3): KAGVTQTPRYLIKTRGQQVTLSCSPISGHRSVSWYQQTPGQGLQFLFEYFSETQRNKGNFPGRFSGRQFSNSRSEMNVSTLELGDSALYLCASRESGTRTDTQYFGPGTRLTVL.

The chain uses TRBV11-2 and TRBJ2-1; 7 positions match TRBD2. CDR1 and CDR2 (germline): SGHAT, FQNNGV. The V and J ends lost 3 bases and 0 bases, in that order; junction bases with no gene match: 8. The CDR3 has 17 residues. CDR3: CASSFASGDSSYNEQFF. The CDR3 DNA sequence: TGTGCCAGCAGCTTCGCAAGCGGGGATAGCTCCTACAATGAGCAGTTCTTC.

The J gene is TRBJ2-5, the V gene TRBV5-4; 8 positions agree with TRBD1. Germline CDR1 SGHNT, CDR2 YYREEE (reference sequence). The CDR3 extends over 16 amino acids. V lost 4 bases, J lost 6 bases, and 14 bases stayed unmatched. The CDR3 loop is CASSDPTRQGLKTQYF. In nucleotides, the CDR3 is TGTGCCAGCAGCGACCCTACCCGACAGGGGCTCAAGACCCAGTACTTC. Together with reference TRBV5-4 and TRBJ2-5, the CDR3 gives the full variable domain: ETGVTQSPTHLIKTRGQQVTLRCSSQSGHNTVSWYQQALGQGPQFIFQYYREEENGRGNFPPRFSGLQFPNYSSELNVNALELDDSALYLCASSDPTRQGLKTQYFGPGTRLLVL.

The chain has TRBV4-1 and TRBJ2-3; 13 positions match TRBD2. Germline V gives CDR1 MGHRA, CDR2 YSYEKL. J gave up 4 bases and V 3 bases, and 7 bases lay outside the gene matches. The CDR3 runs to 17 residues. The CDR3 coding sequence is TGCGCCAGCAGCCAGCCACTAGCGGGGGGGCCGTCAGATACGCAGTATTTT. Amino acid sequence: CASSQPLAGGPSDTQYF.

This chain connects TRBV5-4 to TRBJ1-3; the match to TRBD1 covers 7 bases. Per the germline V gene, CDR1 is SGHNT and CDR2 is YYREEE (reference sequence). CDR3 length: 15 residues. The V and J ends lost 1 base and 7 bases, in that order; junction bases with no gene match: 8. The CDR3 is CASSLNRGLSNTIYF. CDR3 in DNA: TGTGCCAGCAGCTTGAACAGGGGCCTTTCGAACACCATATATTTT.

The chain couples TRBV5-5 to TRBJ2-1, with 7 bases matching TRBD2. Germline-derived CDR1 and CDR2 are SGHKS and YYEKEE (reference sequence). V shed 0 bases, J shed 3 bases, and the junction held 6 bases outside the gene matches. The CDR3 is 16 residues long. CDR3 loop: CASSLDVSGYYNEQFF. The CDR3 nucleotides are TGTGCCAGCAGCTTGGATGTTAGCGGGTACTACAATGAGCAGTTCTTC. The full variable domain, with the rest looked up from reference TRBV5-5 and TRBJ2-1, is DAGVTQSPTHLIKTRGQQVTLRCSPISGHKSVSWYQQVLGQGPQFIFQYYEKEERGRGNFPDRFSARQFPNYSSELNVNALLLGDSALYLCASSLDVSGYYNEQFFGPGTRLTVL.

This chain links TRBV10-3 with TRBJ2-3, with D unclear. CDR3 size: 16 residues. Trimming removed 0 bases from V and 0 bases from J, with 10 bases in between. Germline loops: CDR1 ENHRY, CDR2 SYGVKD. The CDR3 region has the DNA TGTGCCATCAGTGAGTCTACTACCTCTAGCACAGATACGCAGTATTTT. Translation gives CAISESTTSSTDTQYF.

The genes are TRBV7-2 and TRBJ2-7; 7 bases line up with TRBD1. The germline V gene encodes CDR1 SGHTA and CDR2 FQGNSA. Trimming cost V 4 bases and J 6 bases; bases outside gene matches: 3. This CDR3 has 12 residues. As DNA, the CDR3 is TGTGCCAGCAGCTACAGGGGTAGCGAGCAGTACTTC. Translation: CASSYRGSEQYF.

The V gene is TRBV10-3, the J gene TRBJ1-1, with a possible D match to TRBD1 (6 bases). The CDR3 covers 15 residues. Trimming shortened V by 4 bases and J by 0 bases, and 12 bases separated the two germline ends. Germline loops: CDR1 ENHRY, CDR2 SYGVKD. The CDR3 region has the DNA TGTGCCATCAGTGTCGGGGGGCTTTTGAACACTGAAGCTTTCTTT. Residues: CAISVGGLLNTEAFF.

This clone has a single count. CDR3 residues: CASSDSMRRLSSYNSPLHF. The CDR3 nucleotides read TGTGCCAGCAGTGATTCGATGAGGCGTCTGAGCTCCTATAATTCACCCCTCCACTTT. This chain uses TRBV6-4 with TRBJ1-6; D remains ambiguous. This CDR3 comprises 19 residues. V lost 3 bases and J 0 bases, leaving 18 bases between the germline ends. Germline CDR1 reads MRHNA; CDR2 reads SNTAGT.

The J gene is TRBJ1-2, the V gene TRBV19; TRBD1 aligns across 8 bases. With V trimmed by 3 bases and J by 4 bases, 10 bases remained unmatched. The CDR3 covers 16 residues. Germline CDR1 is LNHDA and CDR2 is SQIVND (reference sequence). CDR3 sequence: CASSMPGGGRGYGYTF. The CDR3 DNA reads as TGTGCCAGTAGTATGCCAGGGGGCGGTCGAGGCTATGGCTACACCTTC.

The J gene is TRBJ2-1, the V gene TRBV10-3; 8 bases align to TRBD1. Germline CDR1 ENHRY, CDR2 SYGVKD. CDR3 length: 15 amino acids. J lost 7 bases, V lost 3 bases, and 8 bases had no gene match. CDR3 DNA sequence: TGTGCCATCAGTGAATTGGACAGGGAAGGGAATGAGCAGTTCTTC. Protein sequence: CAISELDREGNEQFF.

V is TRBV28 and J is TRBJ1-4; TRBD1 agrees at 9 bases. The germline V gene has CDR1 MDHEN and CDR2 SYDVKM. The ends lost 4 bases at V and 8 bases at J; junction bases unmatched: 8. The CDR3 has 15 amino acids. The CDR3 bases are TGTGCCAGCAGTTCCCCGGACAGGGGTCAGGAAAAACTGTTTTTT. Translating it yields CASSSPDRGQEKLFF.

This sequence joins TRBV4-2 and TRBJ2-3; 8 bases align to TRBD1. Germline CDR1 LGHNA, CDR2 YNFKEQ. This CDR3 contains 16 residues. J gave up 1 base and V 4 bases, and 7 bases lay outside the gene matches. CDR3 sequence reads: CASSPLLQGGTDTQYF. Written as DNA, the CDR3 is TGTGCCAGCAGCCCGTTACTACAGGGGGGCACAGATACGCAGTATTTT.

This chain links TRBV28 with TRBJ2-7; 12 bases are a match to TRBD1. Germline V gene data show CDR1 as MDHEN and CDR2 as SYDVKM. The CDR3 length is 14 residues. The V segment lost 9 bases and the J segment 4 bases; nucleotides outside the gene matches: 7. The CDR3: CARFRDRGRYEQYF. CDR3 in DNA: TGTGCCAGATTCCGGGACAGGGGGCGTTACGAGCAGTACTTC.

This clone came up a few times. This rearrangement joins TRBV19 to TRBJ1-5; D is possibly TRBD1 (5 bases). The CDR3 sequence is 14 residues long. Germline V gene sequence: CDR1 LNHDA, CDR2 SQIVND (reference sequence). Trimming stripped 8 bases from V and 0 bases from J, with 11 bases between. CDR3 in amino acids: CASDPQVSNQPQHF. CDR3 DNA sequence: TGTGCCAGTGACCCACAGGTTAGCAATCAGCCCCAGCATTTT.

The chain employs TRBV28 and TRBJ2-7; D is possibly TRBD1 (6 bases). Germline lookup yields CDR1 MDHEN and CDR2 SYDVKM. The CDR3 is 14 residues long. V lost 5 bases, J lost 0 bases, and 11 bases lay in between. CDR3 in amino acids: CASSTPDSSYEQYF. For the CDR3, the DNA is TGTGCCAGCAGTACCCCGGACAGCTCCTACGAGCAGTACTTC. Full variable domain (missing parts from reference TRBV28 and TRBJ2-7): DVKVTQSSRYLVKRTGEKVFLECVQDMDHENMFWYRQDPGLGLRLIYFSYDVKMKEKGDIPEGYSVSREKKERFSLILESASTNQTSMYLCASSTPDSSYEQYFGPGTRLTVT.

The CDR3 sequence is CASSSTSGQETQYF. CDR3 nucleotides: TGTGCCAGCAGTTCGACTAGCGGGCAAGAGACCCAGTACTTC. The J gene is TRBJ2-5, the V gene TRBV6-6, with 10 nucleotides matching TRBD2. Germline V gene lookup returns CDR1 MNHNY and CDR2 SVGAGI (reference sequence). The CDR3 consists of 14 residues. The trim removed 4 bases at V and 2 bases at J, leaving 1 base unmatched.

The chain is built from TRBV7-8 and TRBJ1-1, with 9 bases matching TRBD1. Germline values: CDR1 SGHVS, CDR2 FQNEAQ. The V and J ends lost 3 bases and 4 bases, in that order; junction bases with no gene match: 6. The CDR3 loop spans 15 amino acids. Here the CDR3 reads CASSLNRDRATEAFF. CDR3 in DNA: TGTGCCAGCAGCTTGAACCGGGACAGGGCCACTGAAGCTTTCTTT.

The chain recombines TRBV18 with TRBJ2-1, with 8 bases aligning to TRBD1. CDR3 size: 15 residues. Trimming took 6 bases from V and 4 from J; bases not matched to a gene: 8. Germline-derived CDR1 and CDR2 are KGHSH and LQKENI. DNA for the CDR3: TGTGCCAGCTCCCTGACAGGGGTCCTTTACAATGAGCAGTTCTTC. Protein product: CASSLTGVLYNEQFF.

CDR3 DNA: TGTGCCAGCAGTTCTAACGGACAGTTTTATGGCTACACCTTC. The encoded protein is CASSSNGQFYGYTF. The rearrangement links TRBV6-5 to TRBJ1-2; D possibly corresponds to TRBD1 (6 bases). CDR1 and CDR2 (germline): MNHEY, SVGAGI. V lost 4 bases to trimming and J lost 5 bases, with 14 bases between them. CDR3 size: 14 residues.